Below are 15 T cell receptor beta chains sequenced from a single sample in a study of cytomegalovirus exposure and HLA in healthy donors. Amplification used 60 Vbeta primers and 13 Jbeta primers. Clones were read by immunoSEQ multiplex PCR, and TCRdb kept only the in-frame ones, dropping some. The sample has about 140,000 clones; around three quarters are singletons. The sequencing input was PBMCs. These receptors were obtained from a man aged 35 to 55 in good health and CMV-seronegative.

V is TRBV10-3 and J is TRBJ2-3; D remains ambiguous. The ends were cut back, 7 bases at V and 3 bases at J, with 11 bases in the middle. In germline, CDR1 is ENHRY, CDR2 SYGVKD. This CDR3 is built from 13 residues. The CDR3 region has the DNA TGTGCCATCAACGCCTACCCAACAGATACGCAGTATTTT. It translates to CAINAYPTDTQYF.

This chain connects TRBV11-2 to TRBJ1-4, with D perhaps TRBD1 (6 bases). The CDR3 extends over 15 amino acids. V was trimmed by 4 bases and J by 0 bases, leaving 9 bases between them. CDR1 and CDR2 (germline): SGHAT, FQNNGV. CDR3 nucleotides: TGTGCCAGCAGCTGGGCAGGGGCAACTAATGAAAAACTGTTTTTT. Protein sequence: CASSWAGATNEKLFF.

The gene calls are TRBV28 and TRBJ2-1; 7 bases map to TRBD2. This CDR3 has 15 residues. The germline V gene encodes CDR1 MDHEN and CDR2 SYDVKM. The J segment lost 9 bases and the V segment lost 3 bases, leaving 11 bases of the junction unmatched. The CDR3 coding sequence is TGTGCCAGCAGTTTGGGCCTAGCGGCGCCCGGTGAGCAGTTCTTC. Translated: CASSLGLAAPGEQFF.

This chain joins TRBV14 and TRBJ2-7, with 9 bases that match TRBD1. In germline, CDR1 is SGHDN, CDR2 FVKESK. The ends lost 3 bases at V and 3 bases at J; junction bases unmatched: 6. This CDR3 comprises 15 residues. CDR3 in amino acids: CASSHTGTGYYEQYF. CDR3 in DNA: TGTGCCAGCAGCCATACCGGGACAGGGTACTACGAGCAGTACTTC.

The J gene is TRBJ1-4, the V gene TRBV27, with D perhaps TRBD1 (5 bases). The CDR3 runs 14 residues. Per germline, CDR1 MNHEY and CDR2 SMNVEV (reference sequence). Trimming stripped 3 bases from V and 5 bases from J, with 10 bases between. CDR3 amino acids: CASSFGGSNEKLFF. The CDR3 region has the DNA TGTGCCAGCAGTTTTGGGGGGTCGAATGAAAAACTGTTTTTT.

The genes are TRBV28 and TRBJ2-7, with TRBD1 matching over 7 bases. The CDR3 totals 19 residues. Germline lookup yields CDR1 MDHEN and CDR2 SYDVKM. Trimming cost V 4 bases and J 2 bases; bases outside gene matches: 20. This CDR3 is CASSSPLPRQGADPYEQYF. Here the CDR3 DNA reads TGTGCCAGCAGTTCGCCGCTTCCTCGACAGGGTGCGGATCCCTACGAGCAGTACTTC.

As DNA, the CDR3 is TGTGCCAGCAGCTTTGCGGGGGGGCTCGTAGATACGCAGTATTTT. This gives the protein CASSFAGGLVDTQYF. V gene TRBV5-8 combines with J gene TRBJ2-3; TRBD2 matches 9 bases. The CDR3 is 15 residues long. CDR1 SGHTS and CDR2 YDEGEE come from the germline V gene. Trimming removed 2 bases from V and 5 bases from J; junction bases left unmatched: 6.

The chain couples TRBV5-6 to TRBJ2-7; TRBD2 aligns across 7 bases. CDR3 length: 14 amino acids. Trimming cost V 2 bases and J 6 bases; bases outside gene matches: 8. Germline V lookup: CDR1 SGHDT, CDR2 YYEEEE. CDR3 protein: CASSFGGYRGEQYF. CDR3 DNA: TGTGCCAGCAGCTTCGGGGGGTACCGGGGCGAGCAGTACTTC. Full variable domain (outside the CDR3, taken from reference TRBV5-6 and TRBJ2-7): DAGVTQSPTHLIKTRGQQVTLRCSPKSGHDTVSWYQQALGQGPQFIFQYYEEEERQRGNFPDRFSGHQFPNYSSELNVNALLLGDSALYLCASSFGGYRGEQYFGPGTRLTVT.

This clone was seen a few times. The chain is built from TRBV28 and TRBJ2-3; TRBD2 matches at 9 bases. CDR1 MDHEN and CDR2 SYDVKM come from the germline V gene. With V trimmed by 6 bases and J by 6 bases, 10 bases remained unmatched. The CDR3 has 15 residues. CDR3 residues: CASSGLAPIGDTQYF. The CDR3 nucleotides are TGTGCCAGCAGCGGACTAGCGCCCATCGGGGATACGCAGTATTTT. Full variable domain (outside the CDR3, taken from reference TRBV28 and TRBJ2-3): DVKVTQSSRYLVKRTGEKVFLECVQDMDHENMFWYRQDPGLGLRLIYFSYDVKMKEKGDIPEGYSVSREKKERFSLILESASTNQTSMYLCASSGLAPIGDTQYFGPGTRLTVL.

The chain joins TRBV5-1 to TRBJ1-4; 9 positions match TRBD1. V shed 3 bases, J shed 8 bases, and the junction held 8 bases outside the gene matches. Germline-derived CDR1 and CDR2 are SGHRS and YFSETQ. This CDR3 has 15 amino acids. CDR3 nucleotides: TGCGCCAGCAGCTCTCAACAGGGGGCTGGGGAAAAACTGTTTTTT. Its protein product is CASSSQQGAGEKLFF.

V is TRBV2 and J is TRBJ1-2; D is perhaps TRBD1 (5 bases). The CDR3 is 12 residues long. Per germline, CDR1 SNHLY and CDR2 FYNNEI. V lost 11 bases and J lost 5, with 15 bases in between. The CDR3 DNA sequence: TGTGCCGGTGGTCGGGGGAGTTATGGCTACACCTTC. This encodes CAGGRGSYGYTF.

The chain carries TRBV27 and TRBJ1-1; 7 bases map to TRBD1. This CDR3 is 15 amino acids long. Germline V CDR1 and CDR2: MNHEY, SMNVEV (reference sequence). V dropped 1 base and J dropped 4; count of bases not matched to a gene: 6. CDR3 DNA sequence: TGTGCCAGCAGTTTATATCACAGGGGAGGCACTGAAGCTTTCTTT. Protein: CASSLYHRGGTEAFF.

CDR3 nucleotide sequence: TGTGCCAGCGTTTGGGTCCTAACAGGGAAGGCCTACGAGCAGTACTTC. Translated, it gives CASVWVLTGKAYEQYF. J is TRBJ2-7 and V is TRBV2, with D possibly matching TRBD1 (6 bases). CDR3 size: 16 residues. Trimming removed 8 bases at V and 2 bases at J, with 22 bases between. Germline V CDR1 and CDR2: SNHLY, FYNNEI.

This clone turned up a few times. The chain has TRBV10-3 and TRBJ1-4, with TRBD1 matching 7 bases. Trimming at V came to 0 bases and at J to 13 bases, leaving 2 bases not matched to a gene. Germline V lookup: CDR1 ENHRY, CDR2 SYGVKD. The CDR3 totals 12 residues. The CDR3 DNA follows: TGTGCCATCAGTGAGTCGACAGGGAGACTGTTTTTT. The encoded protein is CAISESTGRLFF.

This chain connects TRBV5-1 to TRBJ1-4; D is unclear. CDR3 size: 14 residues. Trimming took off 0 bases at V and 7 bases at J, with 10 bases between the two ends. Germline lookup yields CDR1 SGHRS and CDR2 YFSETQ. The CDR3 DNA sequence: TGCGCCAGCAGCTTGGACAGAGGAGGTGAAAAACTGTTTTTT. Translated: CASSLDRGGEKLFF.